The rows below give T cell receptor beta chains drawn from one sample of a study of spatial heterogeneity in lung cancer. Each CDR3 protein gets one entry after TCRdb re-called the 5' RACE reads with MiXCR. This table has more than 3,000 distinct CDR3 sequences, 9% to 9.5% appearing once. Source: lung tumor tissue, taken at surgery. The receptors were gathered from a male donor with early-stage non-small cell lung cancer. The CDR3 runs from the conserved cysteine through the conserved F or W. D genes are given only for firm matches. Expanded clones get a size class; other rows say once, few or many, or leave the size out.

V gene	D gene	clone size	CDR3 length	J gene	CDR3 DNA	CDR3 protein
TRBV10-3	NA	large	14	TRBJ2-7	TGTGCCATCAGTACACAGGGTTCCTCCTACGAGCAGTACTTC	CAISTQGSSYEQYF
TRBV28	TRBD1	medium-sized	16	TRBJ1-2	TGTGCCAGCAGGGAACCCTCGGGACAGAATAACTATGGCTACACCTTC	CASREPSGQNNYGYTF
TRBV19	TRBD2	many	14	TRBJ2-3	TGTGCCAGTAGAAAAGCGGGAGTTGAAGATACGCAGTATTTT	CASRKAGVEDTQYF
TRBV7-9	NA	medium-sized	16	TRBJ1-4	TGTGCCAGCAGCTTGGCAACAGGACCCACTAATGAAAAACTGTTTTTT	CASSLATGPTNEKLFF
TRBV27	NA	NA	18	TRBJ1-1	TGTGCCAGCAACAGGGATTCATCGGCCTATAGGGGGTTTACTGAAGCTTTCTTT	CASNRDSSAYRGFTEAFF
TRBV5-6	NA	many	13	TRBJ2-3	TGTGCCAGCAGCCAGCAGGGTACAGATACGCAGTATTTT	CASSQQGTDTQYF
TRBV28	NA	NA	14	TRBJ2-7	TGTGCCAGCAGTCCCCCGGGAAGAGGGGGGGGGCAGTACTTC	CASSPPGRGGGQYF
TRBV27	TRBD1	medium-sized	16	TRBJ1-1	TGTGCCAGCAGTTTAAATGCGGGACAGGGGAACACTGAAGCTTTCTTT	CASSLNAGQGNTEAFF
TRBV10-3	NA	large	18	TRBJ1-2	TGTGCCATCAGTGAAATGGTGGGCCAGGGGAGTCGCTACTATGGCTACACCTTC	CAISEMVGQGSRYYGYTF
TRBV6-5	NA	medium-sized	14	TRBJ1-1	TGTGCCAGCATCCCCCTTTCTTGGGGCACTGAAGCTTTCTTT	CASIPLSWGTEAFF
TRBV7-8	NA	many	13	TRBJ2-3	TGTGCCAGCAGCCCGGACTACACAGATACGCAGTATTTT	CASSPDYTDTQYF
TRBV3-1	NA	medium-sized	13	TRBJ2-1	TGTGCCAGCAGCCAACGGTCCCCCAATGAGCAGTTCTTC	CASSQRSPNEQFF
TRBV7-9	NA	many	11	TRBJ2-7	TGTGCCAGCACCGGTTCCTACGAGCAGTACTTC	CASTGSYEQYF
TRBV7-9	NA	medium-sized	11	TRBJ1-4	TGTGCCAGCAGCTCTAGGGAAAAACTGTTTTTT	CASSSREKLFF
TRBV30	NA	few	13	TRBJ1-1	TGTGCCTGGACCCGCGACAAAAGGGGGAAAGCTTTCTTT	CAWTRDKRGKAFF
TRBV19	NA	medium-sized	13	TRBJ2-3	TGTGCCAGTAGTATAGAGGGACGTCACCAACGGTATTTT	CASSIEGRHQRYF
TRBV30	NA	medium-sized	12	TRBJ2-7	TGTGCCTGGAGGGGGAGCAACTACGAGCAGTACTTC	CAWRGSNYEQYF
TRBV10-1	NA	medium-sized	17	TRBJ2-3	TGCGCCAGCAGCGCCGGAGGACTGGGATCGAGCACAGATACGCAGTATTTT	CASSAGGLGSSTDTQYF
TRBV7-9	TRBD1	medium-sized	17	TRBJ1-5	TGTGCCAGCAGCTTTGGACAGGGTGGGGTAGATAGTCAGCCCCAGCATTTT	CASSFGQGGVDSQPQHF
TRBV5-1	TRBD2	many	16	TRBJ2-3	TGCGCCAGCAGCTTGTCGACGGGGGGACCCACAGATACGCAGTATTTT	CASSLSTGGPTDTQYF
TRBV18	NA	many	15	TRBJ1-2	TGTGCCAGCTCACCAAGCCTCGAAGGGTTTGATGGCTACACCTTC	CASSPSLEGFDGYTF
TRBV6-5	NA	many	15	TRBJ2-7	TGTGCCAGCAGACTCAGGGGACGGAGCTCCTACGAGCAGTACTTC	CASRLRGRSSYEQYF
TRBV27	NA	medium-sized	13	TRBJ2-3	TGTGCCAGCAGTCCTTCGTTAAGTGGGACGCAGTATTTT	CASSPSLSGTQYF
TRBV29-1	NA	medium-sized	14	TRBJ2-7	TGCAGCGCTGGAGGGCCGGGACAGAAATACGAGCAGTACTTC	CSAGGPGQKYEQYF
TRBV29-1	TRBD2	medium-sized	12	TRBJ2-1	TGCAGCGTTGGACTAGCGGCCAATGAGCAGTTCTTC	CSVGLAANEQFF
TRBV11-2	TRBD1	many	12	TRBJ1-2	TGTGCCAGCAGCCGGACAGGGGGTGGCTACACCTTC	CASSRTGGGYTF
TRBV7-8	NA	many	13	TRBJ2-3	TGTGCCAGCAGCCCTCTGGGCACAGATACGCAGTATTTT	CASSPLGTDTQYF
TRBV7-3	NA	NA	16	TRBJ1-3	TGTGCCAGCAGCTTAAATTCGGGGTTATCTGGAAACACCATATATTTT	CASSLNSGLSGNTIYF
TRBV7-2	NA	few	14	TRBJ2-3	TGTGCCAGCAGCCCACCCTCAGGCACCGATACGCAGTATTTT	CASSPPSGTDTQYF
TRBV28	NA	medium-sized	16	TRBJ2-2	TGTGCCAGCAGCCGGACTGGGGGGTTTTTAACCGGGGAGCTGTTTTTT	CASSRTGGFLTGELFF
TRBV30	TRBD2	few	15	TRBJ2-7	TGTGCCTGGACCTTTGGCGGGACTAGCTCCTACGAGCAGTACTTC	CAWTFGGTSSYEQYF
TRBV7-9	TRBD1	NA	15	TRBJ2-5	TGTGCCAGCAGCTTGGACAGGGTTTTAGGGGAGACCCAGTACTTC	CASSLDRVLGETQYF
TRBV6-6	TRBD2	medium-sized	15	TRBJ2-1	TGTGCCAGCAGTACCGGGGGACTAGTAGGCAATGAGCAGTTCTTC	CASSTGGLVGNEQFF
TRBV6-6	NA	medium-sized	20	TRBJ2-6	TGTGCCAGCAGTTACCACTCGTTGAGTTCACGTAGCTCTGGGGCCAACGTCCTGACTTTC	CASSYHSLSSRSSGANVLTF
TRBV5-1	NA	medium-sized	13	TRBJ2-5	TGCGCCAGCAGCCGGCAGGCTGGGGAGACCCAGTACTTC	CASSRQAGETQYF
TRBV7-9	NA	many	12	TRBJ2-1	TGTGCCAGCAGCCTCCGAGGCAGTGAGCAGTTCTTC	CASSLRGSEQFF
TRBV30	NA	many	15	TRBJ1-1	TGTGCCTGGAGTGTACCCCGGGGGCGGTTCACTGAAGCTTTCTTT	CAWSVPRGRFTEAFF